Presented here are 30 T cell receptor beta chains from one specimen sequenced in a study of Ad26.COV2.S vaccination and SARS-CoV-2 variants. Described treatment: roughly 18 received Ad26.COV2.S at low or high dose, single or two shots; about five received placebo; per-sample allocation not given. Vaccine and placebo recipients were sampled on day 63 after the first injection. The protocol was immunoSEQ multiplex PCR, while the TCRdb copy is restricted to in-frame clones and leaves out a portion. The sample lists about 320,000 clones; about 90% were seen once. Sample: peripheral blood, taken in a trial of Ad26.COV2.S vaccine versus placebo. Every receptor here comes from a person aged 18 to 65 who received the Ad26.COV2.S COVID-19 vaccine or a placebo.

V usage is TRBV27 and J usage is TRBJ2-7, with TRBD1 matching over 7 bases. Trimming cost V 5 bases and J 2 bases; bases outside gene matches: 3. This CDR3 comprises 13 residues. Germline CDR1 is MNHEY and CDR2 is SMNVEV (reference sequence). CDR3 bases: TGTGCCAGCAGTGTCGACAGGGCCTACGAGCAGTACTTC. This translates into CASSVDRAYEQYF.

The genes are TRBV28 and TRBJ1-2; 8 bases line up with TRBD1. Trimming cost V 3 bases and J 4 bases; bases outside gene matches: 7. CDR1 is MDHEN, CDR2 SYDVKM, per germline. CDR3 size: 15 residues. CDR3 sequence reads: CASSFGDRILYGYTF. For the CDR3, the DNA is TGTGCCAGCAGTTTCGGGGACAGGATACTCTATGGCTACACCTTC.

The chain has TRBV5-8 and TRBJ2-1, with 10 nucleotides matching TRBD1. CDR3 length equals 15 residues. V lost 4 bases, J lost 3 bases, and 4 bases stayed unmatched. CDR1 and CDR2 (germline): SGHTS, YDEGEE. CDR3 nucleotides: TGTGCCAGCAGCGCCCGGGACAGGGGCTACAATGAGCAGTTCTTC. Protein: CASSARDRGYNEQFF.

The chain employs TRBV6-5 and TRBJ2-2, with D possibly being TRBD1 (5 bases). The germline V gene has CDR1 MNHEY and CDR2 SVGAGI. CDR3 length: 14 residues. The V end lost 6 bases, the J end lost 5 bases, and 13 bases lay between the germline ends. CDR3 in amino acids: CASRHRSLTGELFF. CDR3 nucleotide sequence: TGTGCCAGCAGACACAGGAGTTTAACCGGGGAGCTGTTTTTT.

The chain uses TRBV6-5 and TRBJ2-1; TRBD1 might be the D (5 bases). The V gene lost 6 bases and the J gene lost 8 bases, with 5 bases spanning the gap. In germline, CDR1 is MNHEY, CDR2 SVGAGI. CDR3 length equals 10 residues. CDR3 bases: TGTGCCAGCAGAGGGGATGAGCAGTTCTTC. It translates to CASRGDEQFF.

This clone was seen a few times. The chain combines TRBV5-1 with TRBJ1-2; tentative D call: TRBD1 (6 bases). Looked up from germline, CDR1 is SGHRS and CDR2 is YFSETQ. Trimming took off 5 bases at V and 4 bases at J, with 15 bases between the two ends. CDR3 length equals 14 residues. The CDR3 region is CASSPAQGSYGYTF. The CDR3 DNA is TGCGCCAGCAGTCCTGCCCAGGGGAGCTATGGCTACACCTTC.

The chain links TRBV7-2 to TRBJ2-7, with D unresolved. The CDR3 is made up of 14 amino acids. Trimming left V 5 bases short and J 0 bases short, with 11 bases between. Germline CDR1 and CDR2: SGHTA and FQGNSA. In DNA form, the CDR3 reads TGTGCCAGCAGCCCACTTGGATTCTCCTACGAGCAGTACTTC. Protein: CASSPLGFSYEQYF.

The chain recombines TRBV10-3 with TRBJ2-7; the D gene is possibly TRBD1 (5 bases). This CDR3 comprises 15 residues. Between the trimmed V and J ends, which lost 3 bases and 5 bases, there was a span of 17 bases. In germline, CDR1 is ENHRY, CDR2 SYGVKD. The CDR3 here is CAISEGVLRVDEQYF. CDR3 coding DNA: TGTGCCATCAGTGAAGGGGTATTGCGCGTGGACGAGCAGTACTTC.

The chain uses TRBV9 and TRBJ2-3, with 14 bases fitting TRBD2. Germline V lookup: CDR1 SGDLS, CDR2 YYNGEE. The CDR3 has 15 amino acids. V gave up 5 bases and J gave up 5 bases; unmatched junction bases: 4. CDR3 protein: CASREGLAGEDTQYF. CDR3 DNA sequence: TGTGCCAGCAGGGAGGGACTAGCGGGAGAAGATACGCAGTATTTT.

This chain joins TRBV7-8 and TRBJ2-1, with 11 bases aligning to TRBD2. The CDR3 runs to 15 residues. Losses at the gene ends were 3 bases for V and 10 bases for J; bases not matched to a gene: 8. Germline V lookup: CDR1 SGHVS, CDR2 FQNEAQ. CDR3 DNA sequence: TGTGCCAGCAGCTTCGTAGCGGGAGGGCCGCACGAGCAGTTCTTC. Translated: CASSFVAGGPHEQFF.

V gene TRBV6-2 or TRBV6-3 combines with J gene TRBJ2-7; 8 bases map to TRBD2. V gave up 4 bases and J gave up 0 bases; unmatched junction bases: 8. CDR1 and CDR2 from the germline V gene are MNHEY and SVGEGT. The length of the CDR3 is 16 residues. CDR3 in amino acids: CASSSLAGSSSYEQYV. The CDR3 bases are TGTGCCAGCAGTTCCTTAGCGGGATCAAGCTCCTACGAGCAGTACGTC.

The J gene is TRBJ2-2, the V gene TRBV19; either TRBD1 or TRBD2 may supply D (6 bases each). V lost 3 bases and J lost 7, with 9 bases in between. Germline V gene sequence: CDR1 LNHDA, CDR2 SQIVND (reference sequence). The CDR3 totals 13 residues. In DNA, the CDR3 is TGTGCCAGTAGTATGGGGGGCATCGGGGAGCTGTTTTTT. It is translated as CASSMGGIGELFF.

This clone has more than one count but fewer than ten. CDR3 in amino acids: CASSLMDRDTGELFF. CDR3 DNA sequence: TGTGCCAGCAGCTTGATGGACAGAGACACCGGGGAGCTGTTTTTT. This sequence joins TRBV7-9 and TRBJ2-2, with a weak D call TRBD1 (6 bases). The CDR3 is 15 residues long. Trimming removed 3 bases at V and 3 bases at J, with 11 bases between. Looked up from germline, CDR1 is SEHNR and CDR2 is FQNEAQ (reference sequence).

V gene TRBV18 combines with J gene TRBJ1-2, with D possibly TRBD1 on 6 matching bases. The germline V gene encodes CDR1 KGHSH and CDR2 LQKENI. V lost 5 bases and J 13 bases, leaving 20 bases between the germline ends. The CDR3 has 13 residues. CDR3 in DNA: TGTGCCAGCTCAAACCAGGGGTCAGGGCCAGTCACCTTC. It encodes CASSNQGSGPVTF.

V usage is TRBV7-2 and J usage is TRBJ1-5, with D tentatively TRBD1 (5 bases). The length of the CDR3 is 15 residues. Per the germline V gene, CDR1 is SGHTA and CDR2 is FQGNSA. V was cut by 4 bases and J by 2 bases, with 12 bases left in between. In nucleotides, the CDR3 is TGTGCCAGCAGCTCTGGGGGAGGGGGCAATCAGCCCCAGCATTTT. It is translated as CASSSGGGGNQPQHF.

The J gene is TRBJ2-3, the V gene TRBV19; D is perhaps TRBD2 (5 bases). Germline CDR1 LNHDA, CDR2 SQIVND (reference sequence). V was clipped by 10 bases and J by 3 bases, with 20 bases between them. The CDR3 runs 15 residues. The CDR3 region has the DNA TGTGCCACCTCGGACTCATATACGACGACAGATACGCAGTATTTT. Its protein product is CATSDSYTTTDTQYF.

The rearrangement links TRBV2 to TRBJ2-7; TRBD2 might be the D (6 bases). Germline values: CDR1 SNHLY, CDR2 FYNNEI. V lost 6 bases, J lost 2 bases, and 14 bases lay in between. The length of the CDR3 is 14 residues. In DNA form, the CDR3 reads TGTGCCAGCAGCCAGGGAGGCCAAACCTACGAGCAGTACGTC. It encodes CASSQGGQTYEQYV.

This sequence joins TRBV3-1 (or the pseudogene TRBV3-2) and TRBJ2-7; the D gene could be TRBD1 or TRBD2 (5 bases each). This CDR3 contains 15 residues. V lost 0 bases to trimming and J lost 4 bases, with 13 bases between them. Germline V CDR1 and CDR2: LGHDT, YNNKEL (reference sequence). As DNA, the CDR3 is TGTGCCAGCAGCCAAGACCGGGGCCCAGAGTACGAGCAGTACTTC. Translated: CASSQDRGPEYEQYF.

The chain combines TRBV2 with TRBJ2-1, with 7 positions matching TRBD2. Germline assignment: CDR1 SNHLY and CDR2 FYNNEI. V shed 7 bases and J 5 bases; nucleotides not matched to a gene: 17. The CDR3 spans 17 residues. CDR3: CASTLTRGGGYDNEQFF. The CDR3 DNA is TGTGCCAGCACCTTGACCCGCGGGGGTGGGTACGACAATGAGCAGTTCTTC.

The DNA of the CDR3 is TGTGCCAGCAAGGTGATGAACACCGGGGAGCTGTTTTTT. It yields the protein CASKVMNTGELFF. The J gene is TRBJ2-2, the V gene TRBV2; D uncertain. CDR3 size: 13 residues. V shed 7 bases and J shed 1 base, with 7 bases lying between them. Germline CDR1 is SNHLY and CDR2 is FYNNEI. Based on the CDR3 plus reference TRBV2 and TRBJ2-2, the full variable domain is EPEVTQTPSHQVTQMGQEVILRCVPISNHLYFYWYRQILGQKVEFLVSFYNNEISEKSEIFDDQFSVERPDGSNFTLKIRSTKLEDSAMYFCASKVMNTGELFFGEGSRLTVL.

This chain links TRBV7-3 with TRBJ1-1; D gene unclear. Trimming left V 5 bases short and J 2 bases short, with 12 bases between. There are 14 residues in the CDR3. Per germline, CDR1 SGHTA and CDR2 FQGTGA. CDR3 region: CASSAGAGNTEAFF. The CDR3 DNA sequence: TGTGCCAGCAGCGCCGGAGCGGGTAACACTGAAGCTTTCTTT.

In this sample, this clone turned up once. This rearrangement joins TRBV19 to TRBJ1-6, with 8 bases identical to TRBD1. CDR1 LNHDA and CDR2 SQIVND come from the germline V gene (reference sequence). V gave up 6 bases and J gave up 0 bases; unmatched junction bases: 7. The CDR3 loop spans 17 amino acids. This CDR3 is CASSGQGGISYNSPLHF. The CDR3 DNA follows: TGTGCCAGTAGCGGACAGGGTGGAATCTCCTATAATTCACCCCTCCACTTT.

The rearrangement uses TRBV4-3 and TRBJ2-1; D remains unclear. Germline V CDR1 and CDR2: LGHNA, YSLEER. There are 17 residues in the CDR3. The V and J ends lost 0 bases and 0 bases respectively, with 12 bases between them. CDR3 protein: CASSQDLSSSSYNEQFF. For the CDR3, the DNA is TGCGCCAGCAGCCAAGACCTTAGCTCTAGCTCCTACAATGAGCAGTTCTTC.

This chain connects TRBV7-2 to TRBJ2-1, with a possible D match to TRBD2 (6 bases). The V gene lost 5 bases and the J gene lost 0 bases, with 14 bases spanning the gap. Looked up from germline, CDR1 is SGHTA and CDR2 is FQGNSA. The CDR3 consists of 16 residues. In DNA, the CDR3 is TGTGCCAGCAGCCTAGGGACTCTCAGCTCCTACAATGAGCAGTTCTTC. Protein product: CASSLGTLSSYNEQFF.

This clone was picked up one time. The junction does not match germline at one end; this may be a read error. The gene calls are TRBV4-2 and TRBJ1-6, with D maybe TRBD1 (6 bases). CDR1 and CDR2 (germline): LGHNA, YNFKEQ. This CDR3 is built from 11 residues. The CDR3: CASRSDSTFSF. The CDR3 DNA is TGTGCCAGCCGGTCGGACAGTACTTTCTCCTTT.

The chain has TRBV13 and TRBJ1-4; TRBD1 matches 7 bases. This CDR3 spans 15 amino acids. J was trimmed by 5 bases and V by 5 bases; bases with no gene match: 8. Germline-derived CDR1 and CDR2 are PRHDT and FYEKMQ (reference sequence). Written as DNA, the CDR3 is TGTGCCAGCAGCCGTCACAGGGGCGGCAATGAAAAACTGTTTTTT. Its protein is CASSRHRGGNEKLFF.

This rearrangement joins TRBV7-2 to TRBJ1-1; D gene ambiguous. Germline lookup yields CDR1 SGHTA and CDR2 FQGNSA. The CDR3 is 17 amino acids. The ends were cut back, 5 bases at V and 0 bases at J, with 19 bases in the middle. The CDR3 loop reads CASSPAKVVLVNTEAFF. The CDR3 DNA follows: TGTGCCAGCAGCCCCGCCAAGGTCGTTTTGGTGAACACTGAAGCTTTCTTT.

This chain joins TRBV24-1 and TRBJ2-3; TRBD1 or TRBD2 may be the D gene (5 bases each). CDR1 is KGHDR and CDR2 is SFDVKD in the germline V gene. The CDR3 length is 15 residues. The V and J ends lost 1 base and 0 bases respectively, with 7 bases between them. The DNA of the CDR3 is TGTGCCACCAGTGATTTTCGGGACAGCACAGATACGCAGTATTTT. It specifies CATSDFRDSTDTQYF.

Here the CDR3 reads CASRDQGGGNYGYTF. CDR3 bases: TGTGCCAGTAGAGACCAGGGGGGTGGAAACTATGGCTACACCTTC. The rearrangement joins TRBV19 to TRBJ1-2, with 7 positions matching TRBD1. The V gene end was trimmed by 6 bases and the J gene end by 2 bases; junction bases not matched to a gene: 9. This CDR3 is 15 amino acids long. Looked up from germline, CDR1 is LNHDA and CDR2 is SQIVND (reference sequence).

The chain joins TRBV27 to TRBJ2-2; weak D call: TRBD2 (6 bases). Trimming left V 6 bases short and J 2 bases short, with 19 bases between. This CDR3 has 17 amino acids. Per the germline V gene, CDR1 is MNHEY and CDR2 is SMNVEV (reference sequence). CDR3 amino acids: CASSKIPGLTNTGELFF. CDR3 nucleotides: TGTGCCAGCAGCAAAATACCGGGACTTACAAACACCGGGGAGCTGTTTTTT.